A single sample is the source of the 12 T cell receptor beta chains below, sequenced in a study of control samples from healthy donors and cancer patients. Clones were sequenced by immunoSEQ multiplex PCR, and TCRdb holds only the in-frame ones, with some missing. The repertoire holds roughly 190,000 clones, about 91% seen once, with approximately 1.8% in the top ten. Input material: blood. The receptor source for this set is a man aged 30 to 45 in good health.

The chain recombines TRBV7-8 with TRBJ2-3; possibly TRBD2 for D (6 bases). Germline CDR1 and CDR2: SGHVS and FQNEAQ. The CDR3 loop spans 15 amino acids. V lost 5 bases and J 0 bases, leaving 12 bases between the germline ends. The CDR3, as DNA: TGTGCCAGCAGCCCGGCGGGGCCTAGCACAGATACGCAGTATTTT. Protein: CASSPAGPSTDTQYF.

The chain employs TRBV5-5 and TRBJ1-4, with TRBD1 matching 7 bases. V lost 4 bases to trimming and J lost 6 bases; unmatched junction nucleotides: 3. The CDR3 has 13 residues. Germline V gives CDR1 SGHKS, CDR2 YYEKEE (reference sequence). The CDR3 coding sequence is TGTGCCAGCAGCGACGGGACAGATGAAAAACTGTTTTTT. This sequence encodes CASSDGTDEKLFF. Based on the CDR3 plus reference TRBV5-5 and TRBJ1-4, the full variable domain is DAGVTQSPTHLIKTRGQQVTLRCSPISGHKSVSWYQQVLGQGPQFIFQYYEKEERGRGNFPDRFSARQFPNYSSELNVNALLLGDSALYLCASSDGTDEKLFFGSGTQLSVL.

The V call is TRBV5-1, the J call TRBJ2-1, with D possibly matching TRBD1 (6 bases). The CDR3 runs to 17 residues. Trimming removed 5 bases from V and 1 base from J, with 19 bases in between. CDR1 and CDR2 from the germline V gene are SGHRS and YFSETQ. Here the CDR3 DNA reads TGCGCCAGCAGACTGGAGTACAGGGAGTGGTCCTACAATGAGCAGTTCTTC. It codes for CASRLEYREWSYNEQFF.

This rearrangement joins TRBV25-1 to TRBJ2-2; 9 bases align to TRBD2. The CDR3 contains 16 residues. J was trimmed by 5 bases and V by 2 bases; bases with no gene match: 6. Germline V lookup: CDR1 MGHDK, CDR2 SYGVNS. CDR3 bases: TGTGCCAGCAGTGAACCTAGCGGGGTAGGAACCGGGGAGCTGTTTTTT. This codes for CASSEPSGVGTGELFF.

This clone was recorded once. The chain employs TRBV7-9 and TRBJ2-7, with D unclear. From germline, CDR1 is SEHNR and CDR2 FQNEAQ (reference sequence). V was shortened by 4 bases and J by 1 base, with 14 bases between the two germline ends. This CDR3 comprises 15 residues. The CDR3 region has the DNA TGTGCCAGCAGCTACATGGACCCACATTCCTACGAGCAGTACTTC. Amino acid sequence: CASSYMDPHSYEQYF.

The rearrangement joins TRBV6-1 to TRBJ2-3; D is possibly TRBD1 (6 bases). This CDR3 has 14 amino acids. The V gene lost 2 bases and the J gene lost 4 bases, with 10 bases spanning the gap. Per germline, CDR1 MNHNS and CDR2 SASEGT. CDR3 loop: CASSETWTADTQYF. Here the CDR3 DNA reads TGTGCCAGCAGTGAAACTTGGACAGCAGATACGCAGTATTTT.

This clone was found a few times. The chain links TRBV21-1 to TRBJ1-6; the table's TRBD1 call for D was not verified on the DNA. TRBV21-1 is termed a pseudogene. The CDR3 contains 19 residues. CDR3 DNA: TGTGCCAGCAGCAAATTGTCTGGGGCAGGGGGGACCTATAATTCACCCCTCCACTTT. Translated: CASSKLSGAGGTYNSPLHF.

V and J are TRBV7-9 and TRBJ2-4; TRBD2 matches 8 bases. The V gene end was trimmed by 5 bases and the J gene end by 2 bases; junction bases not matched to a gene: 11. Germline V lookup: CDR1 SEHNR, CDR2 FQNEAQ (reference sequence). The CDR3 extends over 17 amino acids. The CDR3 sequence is CASSHELAGYPKNIQYF. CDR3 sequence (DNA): TGTGCCAGCAGCCATGAGCTAGCGGGCTATCCCAAAAACATTCAGTACTTC.

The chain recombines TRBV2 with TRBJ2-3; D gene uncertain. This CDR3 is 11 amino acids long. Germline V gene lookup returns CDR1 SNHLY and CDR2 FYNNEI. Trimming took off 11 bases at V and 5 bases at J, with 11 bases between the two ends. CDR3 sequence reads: CAGVEEDTQYF. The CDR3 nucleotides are TGTGCCGGGGTAGAAGAAGATACGCAGTATTTT.

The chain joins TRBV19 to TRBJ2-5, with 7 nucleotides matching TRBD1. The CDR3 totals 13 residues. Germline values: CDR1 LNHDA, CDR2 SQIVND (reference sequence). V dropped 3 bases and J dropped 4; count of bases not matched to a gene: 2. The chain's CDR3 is CASSIQGVETQYF. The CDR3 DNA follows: TGTGCCAGTAGTATCCAGGGGGTAGAGACCCAGTACTTC.

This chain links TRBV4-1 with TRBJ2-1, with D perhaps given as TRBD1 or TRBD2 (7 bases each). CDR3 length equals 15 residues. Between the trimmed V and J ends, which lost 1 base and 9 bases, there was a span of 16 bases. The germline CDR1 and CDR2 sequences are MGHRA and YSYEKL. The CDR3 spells CASSQVGEGAGEQFF. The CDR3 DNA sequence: TGCGCCAGCAGCCAAGTTGGGGAGGGGGCAGGTGAGCAGTTCTTC.

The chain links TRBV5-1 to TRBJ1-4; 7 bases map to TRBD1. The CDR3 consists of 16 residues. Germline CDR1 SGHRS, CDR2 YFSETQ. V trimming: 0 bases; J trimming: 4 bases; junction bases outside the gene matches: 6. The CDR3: CASSLERGQVNEKLFF. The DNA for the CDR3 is TGCGCCAGCAGCTTGGAGAGGGGGCAGGTTAATGAAAAACTGTTTTTT.